This T cell receptor (beta chain) emerged from a study of CD8 T cells in Susac syndrome. Random hexamers were used to reverse transcribe the RNA input (roughly 0.5 to 1 ug). Each CDR3 protein gets one entry after TCRdb re-called the immunoSEQ multiplex PCR reads with MiXCR. The table records approximately 53,000 distinct CDR3 sequences, roughly 93% of them present only once. Included as multiple sclerosis controls were treatment-naive patients who had stable or active relapsing-remitting disease. This clonotype was found once. There are 16 residues in the CDR3. The V call is TRBV21-1, the J call TRBJ2-7; TRBD2, the table's D call, was not compared with the DNA. TRBV21-1 is termed a pseudogene. The specimen sequenced was CD8+ T cells from PBMCs. The source is a human donor with multiple sclerosis. The CDR3 nucleotides are TGTGCCAGCAGCAAAGATTACGGGCCGGTCCCCTACGAGCAGTACTTC. It yields the protein CASSKDYGPVPYEQYF.